This T cell receptor (beta chain) originates from a study of Ad26.COV2.S vaccination and SARS-CoV-2 variants. The V gene's germline CDR1 is MDHEN and CDR2 SYDVKM. The CDR3 spans 13 residues, counting both ends. Libraries were prepared by immunoSEQ multiplex PCR; TCRdb keeps only in-frame clonotypes and omits some of them. The sample consists of 43,000 or so clones, around 83% of them appearing once. Notes on this clone: The limits of the CDR3 on the DNA are not certain, so only TCRdb's listed CDR3 is given.

The genes are TRBV28 and TRBJ2-3; the table's D call TRBD2 went unverified against the DNA. The clonotype comes from a human donor who had recovered from COVID-19. The starting material was peripheral blood, obtained after recovery from COVID-19. This CDR3 is CASSFFGEDTQYF.